The 2 T cell receptor beta chains in this list originate from one sample, sequenced in a study of blood T cell repertoires in COVID-19. Clones were sequenced by immunoSEQ multiplex PCR, and TCRdb holds only the in-frame ones, with some missing. Seen here are over 95,000 clones, 84% observed once, and the top ten hold just under 2%. The sequencing input was peripheral blood. Receptors originate from a man between 65 and 85 years old with active or convalescent COVID-19.

This clone was detected only once. The genes are TRBV30 and TRBJ1-2, with D tentatively TRBD1 (6 bases). CDR3 length: 14 amino acids. Trimming removed 1 base from V and 8 bases from J, with 17 bases in between. From germline, CDR1 is GTSNPN and CDR2 SVGIG (reference sequence). Here the CDR3 DNA reads TGTGCCTGGAGTGGGACAGCCGGTGTGGGGGGCTACACCTTC. Its translation is CAWSGTAGVGGYTF.

This chain connects TRBV6-5 to TRBJ2-5; 9 bases align to TRBD2. This CDR3 is 14 amino acids long. Germline CDR1 and CDR2: MNHEY and SVGAGI. The V segment lost 8 bases and the J segment 2 bases; nucleotides outside the gene matches: 6. CDR3 nucleotides: TGTGCCAGCGTTCGAGCGGGGGGTCAAGAGACCCAGTACTTC. It is translated as CASVRAGGQETQYF.